A single sample is the source of the 24 T cell receptor beta chains below, sequenced in a study of monozygotic twins with inflammatory bowel disease. From the 5' RACE reads, TCRdb lists one entry per CDR3 protein and no DNA. This table lists nearly 450,000 distinct CDR3 sequences. The sample was blood. The receptors come from a human donor with ulcerative colitis or Crohn's disease, or a healthy co-twin of an affected twin (not recorded which).

V usage is TRBV20-1 and J usage is TRBJ2-3; absent DNA, TCRdb's TRBD2 call cannot be checked. The CDR3 spans 15 residues. The germline gives CDR1 DFQATT, CDR2 SNEGSKA (reference sequence). The CDR3 spells CSARPLRRAPDTQYF.

The chain employs TRBV29-1 and TRBJ1-3. This CDR3 region has 12 residues. CDR1 and CDR2 (germline): SQVTM, ANQGSEA. The CDR3 loop is CSVQGSGNTIYF. The full variable domain, with the rest looked up from reference TRBV29-1 and TRBJ1-3, is SAVISQKPSRDICQRGTSLTIQCQVDSQVTMMFWYRQQPGQSLTLIATANQGSEATYESGFVIDKFPISRPNLTFSTLTVSNMSPEDSSIYLCSVQGSGNTIYFGEGSWLTVV.

The rearrangement joins TRBV7-2 to TRBJ2-3; absent DNA, TCRdb's TRBD2 call cannot be checked. This CDR3 has 15 residues. Germline CDR1 is SGHTA and CDR2 is FQGNSA. CDR3 residues: CASSLVAGVTDTQYF.

The chain links TRBV6-1 to TRBJ1-5; the TCRdb call, TRBD1, lacks DNA for checking. The V gene's germline CDR1 is MNHNS and CDR2 SASEGT. The CDR3 length is 12 residues. CDR3 region: CASMFRGQPQHF.

V and J are TRBV7-9 and TRBJ2-7; TCRdb lists TRBD2, though no DNA is available to test this call. This CDR3 comprises 15 residues. CDR1 and CDR2 (germline): SEHNR, FQNEAQ (reference sequence). CDR3 sequence reads: CASSLVPGPPYEQYF.

The rearrangement joins TRBV4-2 to TRBJ1-2. CDR3 size: 16 residues. CDR1 and CDR2 from the germline V gene are LGHNA and YNFKEQ. The CDR3 spells CASSPGELGLLTGYTF.

V usage is TRBV2 and J usage is TRBJ2-2; the TRBD2 assignment by TCRdb is unverifiable without DNA. The V gene's germline CDR1 is SNHLY and CDR2 FYNNEI. The CDR3 has 15 amino acids. The CDR3 loop reads CASSEVAGRTGELFF.

V usage is TRBV7-8 and J usage is TRBJ2-1. This CDR3 has 12 amino acids. The germline V gene has CDR1 SGHVS and CDR2 FQNEAQ. CDR3 protein: CASSLLGYEQFF.

The CDR3 loop reads CASSPRIGTGELFF. V and J are TRBV5-1 and TRBJ2-2. This CDR3 contains 14 residues. Germline V gene lookup returns CDR1 SGHRS and CDR2 YFSETQ.

This chain uses TRBV7-9 with TRBJ1-2. Looked up from germline, CDR1 is SEHNR and CDR2 is FQNEAQ (reference sequence). This CDR3 has 14 amino acids. The CDR3 spells CASSSLFSAYGYTF.

The gene calls are TRBV7-9 and TRBJ2-3; TCRdb designates TRBD1, a call that cannot be tested without DNA. Germline V gene lookup returns CDR1 SEHNR and CDR2 FQNEAQ (reference sequence). This CDR3 is built from 15 residues. CDR3 amino acids: CASKEFGQGLDTQYF.

This CDR3 is CASSPSKASYNEQFF. V usage is TRBV7-3 and J usage is TRBJ2-1; lacking DNA, the TRBD2 call made by TCRdb goes unchecked. This CDR3 comprises 15 residues. Germline CDR1 is SGHTA and CDR2 is FQGTGA.

This chain connects TRBV3-1 to TRBJ1-1; TCRdb picks TRBD1, but there is no DNA to check that call. The CDR3 spans 13 residues. Germline V gene data show CDR1 as LGHDT and CDR2 as YNNKEL (reference sequence). CDR3: CASSPWTETEAFF.

The chain employs TRBV20-1 and TRBJ1-5; TCRdb returns TRBD1, unconfirmable since there is no DNA. The CDR3 consists of 14 residues. Germline CDR1 and CDR2: DFQATT and SNEGSKA (reference sequence). Here the CDR3 reads CSARDRGQNQPQHF.

V usage is TRBV7-2 and J usage is TRBJ2-7. The germline V gene encodes CDR1 SGHTA and CDR2 FQGNSA. The CDR3 length is 12 residues. The CDR3 sequence: CASSLGRYEQYF.

J is TRBJ2-1 and V is TRBV28; TCRdb names TRBD2, which stays unverified in the absence of DNA. This CDR3 is built from 15 residues. Looked up from germline, CDR1 is MDHEN and CDR2 is SYDVKM. The CDR3 sequence: CASRGKGGRAREQFF.

CDR3 amino acids: CASSLGTKDGYTF. This chain connects TRBV7-2 to TRBJ1-2. The CDR3 sequence is 13 residues long. CDR1 is SGHTA and CDR2 is FQGNSA in the germline V gene.

V and J are TRBV23-1 and TRBJ2-2; absent DNA, TCRdb's TRBD2 call cannot be checked. TRBV23-1 is an open reading frame, and its role is uncertain. This CDR3 has 16 residues. CDR3 sequence reads: CASSQSGTANTGELFF.

CDR3 region: CASSLANGLAGRTPRQYF. The chain employs TRBV7-8 and TRBJ2-7; checking the TCRdb D call of TRBD2 is not possible without DNA. Germline assignment: CDR1 SGHVS and CDR2 FQNEAQ. The CDR3 extends over 18 amino acids.

The chain recombines TRBV27 with TRBJ1-6. This CDR3 region has 16 residues. Germline assignment: CDR1 MNHEY and CDR2 SMNVEV (reference sequence). CDR3 loop: CASSLHGSSYNSPLHF.

The rearrangement joins TRBV27 to TRBJ2-7; TCRdb selects TRBD1, and the lack of DNA leaves this call unchecked. Germline CDR1 reads MNHEY; CDR2 reads SMNVEV (reference sequence). There are 15 residues in the CDR3. This chain's CDR3 is CASSLGTGNYYEQYF.

The CDR3 loop reads CASSLKQANYGYTF. The chain employs TRBV7-2 and TRBJ1-2. Germline lookup yields CDR1 SGHTA and CDR2 FQGNSA. The CDR3 contains 14 residues.

V usage is TRBV6-2 or TRBV6-3 and J usage is TRBJ2-7; the D gene TCRdb calls, TRBD1, cannot be checked with no DNA. The germline gives CDR1 MNHEY, CDR2 SVGEGT. The CDR3 consists of 16 residues. The CDR3 loop is CASSFGPGQGAYEQYF.

This chain links TRBV11-2 with TRBJ2-5; the D gene TCRdb calls, TRBD1, cannot be checked with no DNA. The CDR3 extends over 14 amino acids. Germline V gene data show CDR1 as SGHAT and CDR2 as FQNNGV. CDR3 in amino acids: CASSKGQGDETQYF.